These T cell receptor beta chains were read from a single sample in a study of blood T cells in healthy people across ages. MiXCR, applied by TCRdb to the 5' RACE reads, yields one record per CDR3 protein. The sample lists roughly 1.9 million distinct CDR3 sequences, 39% seen once, with 20% to 25% in the top ten. The specimen sequenced was blood. All receptors derive from a human donor in good health. CDR3s include the opening cysteine and the closing phenylalanine or tryptophan. D genes are given only for firm matches. Clone size, where shown, is once, few, many, or a class for clones that have expanded.

j_gene | abundance | d_gene | v_gene | CDR3nt | CDR3aa
TRBJ1-1 | once | - | TRBV20-1 | TGCAGTGCTAGAGATTGGCCAGGAGGAAGTACTGAAGCTTTCTTT | CSARDWPGGSTEAFF
TRBJ2-1 | few | TRBD2 | TRBV27 | TGTGCCAGCAGTTCGCTGGGACTAGTAGGGAATGAGCAGTTCTTC | CASSSLGLVGNEQFF
TRBJ2-7 | few | - | TRBV4-1 | TGCGCCAGCAGCCAAGTTGAACAGACCTACGAGCAGTACTTC | CASSQVEQTYEQYF
TRBJ2-7 | few | TRBD1 | TRBV5-1 | TGCGCCAGCAGCACCTCCGGGACAGGGTTTTACGAGCAGTACTTC | CASSTSGTGFYEQYF
TRBJ2-3 | - | - | TRBV3-1 | - | CASSQVGGGAEIEDTRYF
TRBJ1-5 | - | - | TRBV18 | TGTGCCAGCTCACCAGGACGGATTAGCAATCAGCCCCAGCATTTT | CASSPGRISNQPQHF
TRBJ1-2 | - | - | TRBV9 | TGTGCCAGCAGCCAAATTATATATAAGAACTATGGCTACACCTTC | CASSQIIYKNYGYTF
TRBJ2-7 | - | - | TRBV5-6 | TGTGCCAGCAGCTTGGCTTATACGTCCGAGCAGTACTTC | CASSLAYTSEQYF
TRBJ2-4 | few | - | TRBV5-6 | TGTGCCAGCAGCTTGGGCGAGTACAGGACAAGGCAGCAGTACTTC | CASSLGEYRTRQQYF
TRBJ2-7 | few | - | TRBV4-3 | TGCGCCAGCAGCCAAGATCACAGGGCCTACGAGCAGTACTTC | CASSQDHRAYEQYF
TRBJ2-5 | - | - | TRBV20-1 | TGCAGTGCTAGCCGGGACGGAAACCAAGAGACCCAGTACTTC | CSASRDGNQETQYF
TRBJ2-7 | - | TRBD2 | TRBV5-1 | TGCGCCAGCAGCTTGGTAGCGGGGCTCGACGAGCAGTACTTC | CASSLVAGLDEQYF
TRBJ2-7 | - | TRBD1 | TRBV9 | TGTGCCAGCAGTAAGACCGGGACAGGGACCGAGCAGTACTTC | CASSKTGTGTEQYF
TRBJ2-2 | - | - | TRBV7-3 | TGTGCCAGCAGCGCTGACAGAAGAACCGGGGAGCTGTTTTTT | CASSADRRTGELFF
TRBJ1-4 | - | - | TRBV4-1 | TGCGCCAGCAGCCAGGGAACAATGGAACTGTTTTTT | CASSQGTMELFF